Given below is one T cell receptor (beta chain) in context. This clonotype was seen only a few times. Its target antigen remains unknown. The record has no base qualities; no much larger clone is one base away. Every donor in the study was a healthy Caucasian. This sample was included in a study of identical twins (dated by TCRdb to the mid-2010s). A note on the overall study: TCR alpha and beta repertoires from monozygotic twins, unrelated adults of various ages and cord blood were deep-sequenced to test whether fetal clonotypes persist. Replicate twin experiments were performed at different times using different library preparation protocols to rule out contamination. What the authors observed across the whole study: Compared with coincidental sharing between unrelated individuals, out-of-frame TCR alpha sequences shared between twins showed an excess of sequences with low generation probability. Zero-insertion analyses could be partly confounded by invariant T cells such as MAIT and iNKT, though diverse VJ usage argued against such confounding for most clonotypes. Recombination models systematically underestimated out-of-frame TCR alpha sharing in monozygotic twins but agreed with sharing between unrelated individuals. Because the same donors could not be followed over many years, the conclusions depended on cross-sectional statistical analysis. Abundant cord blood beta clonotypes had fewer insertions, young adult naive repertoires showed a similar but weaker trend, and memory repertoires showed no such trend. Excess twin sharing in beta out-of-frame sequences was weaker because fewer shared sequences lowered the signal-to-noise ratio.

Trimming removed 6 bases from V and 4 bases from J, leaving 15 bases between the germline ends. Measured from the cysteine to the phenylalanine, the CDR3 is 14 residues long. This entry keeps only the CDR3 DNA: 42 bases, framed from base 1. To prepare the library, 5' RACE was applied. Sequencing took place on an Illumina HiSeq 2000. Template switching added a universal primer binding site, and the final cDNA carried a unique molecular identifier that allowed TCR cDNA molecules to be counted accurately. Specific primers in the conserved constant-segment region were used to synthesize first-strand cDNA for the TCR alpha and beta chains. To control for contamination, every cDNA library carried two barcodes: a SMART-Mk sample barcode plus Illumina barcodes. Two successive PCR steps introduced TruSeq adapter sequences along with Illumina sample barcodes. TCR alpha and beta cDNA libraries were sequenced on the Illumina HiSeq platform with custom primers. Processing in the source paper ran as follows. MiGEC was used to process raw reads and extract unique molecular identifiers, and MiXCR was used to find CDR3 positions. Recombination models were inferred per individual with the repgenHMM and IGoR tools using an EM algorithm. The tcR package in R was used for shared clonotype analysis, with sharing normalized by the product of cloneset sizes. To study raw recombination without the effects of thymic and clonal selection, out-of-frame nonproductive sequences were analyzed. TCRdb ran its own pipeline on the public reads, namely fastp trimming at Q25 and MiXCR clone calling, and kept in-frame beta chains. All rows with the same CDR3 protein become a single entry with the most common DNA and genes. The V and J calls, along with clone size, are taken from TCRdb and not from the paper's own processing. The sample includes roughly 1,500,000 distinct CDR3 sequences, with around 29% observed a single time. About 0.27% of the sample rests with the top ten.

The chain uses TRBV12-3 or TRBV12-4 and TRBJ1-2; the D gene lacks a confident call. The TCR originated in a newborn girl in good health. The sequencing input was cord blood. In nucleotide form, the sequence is TGTGCCAGCAGAAATTCGGGGTCCTTCTATGGCTACACCTTC. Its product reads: CASRNSGSFYGYTF.